One sample yielded the 2 T cell receptor beta chains listed below, sequenced in a study of beta chain features in type 1 diabetes. The authors reverse transcribed all of the isolated RNA, so sequencing captured expressed TCRB transcripts. Method: immunoSEQ multiplex PCR; TCRdb's copy keeps in-frame clones and lacks some. The sample has just over 600,000 clones, around 16% seen once. What was sequenced was naive CD4+ T cells from blood. The source of these receptors is a man aged 18 to 29 in good health.

In its sample, this clone was seen a few times. V and J are TRBV10-2 and TRBJ1-2; no reliable D call. The CDR3 covers 14 residues. Deletions cut 0 bases from V and 4 bases from J, with 9 bases between. Germline CDR1 reads WSHSY; CDR2 reads SAAADI. Here the CDR3 DNA reads TGCGCCAGCAGTGAGTCACGGGGTCCCTATGGCTACACCTTC. This gives the protein CASSESRGPYGYTF.

This clone came up a few times. The DNA is omitted, as the CDR3 cannot be located on it reliably, and the CDR3 follows TCRdb's listing. This sequence joins TRBV27 and TRBJ1-5; the table assigns TRBD1, which was not confirmed against the DNA. The length of the CDR3 is 16 amino acids, counting both ends. Looked up from germline, CDR1 is MNHEY and CDR2 is SMNVEV (reference sequence). The CDR3 loop reads CASSTSGTGGKKPQHF.